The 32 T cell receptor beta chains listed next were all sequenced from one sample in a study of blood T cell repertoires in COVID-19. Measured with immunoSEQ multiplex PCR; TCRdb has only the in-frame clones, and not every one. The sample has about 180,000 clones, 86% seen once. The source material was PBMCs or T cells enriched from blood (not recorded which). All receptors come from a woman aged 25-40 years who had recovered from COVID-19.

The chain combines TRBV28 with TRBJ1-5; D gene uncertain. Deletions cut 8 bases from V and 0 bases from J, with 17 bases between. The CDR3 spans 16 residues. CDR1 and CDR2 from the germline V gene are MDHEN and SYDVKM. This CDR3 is CASGMFVRDSNQPQHF. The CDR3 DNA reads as TGTGCCAGCGGGATGTTCGTGAGGGATAGCAATCAGCCCCAGCATTTT.

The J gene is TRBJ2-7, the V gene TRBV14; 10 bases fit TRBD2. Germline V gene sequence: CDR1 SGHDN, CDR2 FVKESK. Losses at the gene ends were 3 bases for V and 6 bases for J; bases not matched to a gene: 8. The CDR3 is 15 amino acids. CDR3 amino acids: CASSQAWLAGVEQYF. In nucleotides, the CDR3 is TGTGCCAGCAGCCAGGCCTGGCTAGCGGGAGTCGAGCAGTACTTC. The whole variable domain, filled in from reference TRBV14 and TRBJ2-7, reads EAGVTQFPSHSVIEKGQTVTLRCDPISGHDNLYWYRRVMGKEIKFLLHFVKESKQDESGMPNNRFLAERTGGTYSTLKVQPAELEDSGVYFCASSQAWLAGVEQYFGPGTRLTVT.

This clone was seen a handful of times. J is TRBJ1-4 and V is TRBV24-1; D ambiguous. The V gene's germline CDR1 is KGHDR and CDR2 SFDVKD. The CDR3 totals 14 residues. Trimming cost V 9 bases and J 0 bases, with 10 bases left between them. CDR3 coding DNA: TGTGCCACCCGGCGGCTTGCAACTAATGAAAAACTGTTTTTT. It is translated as CATRRLATNEKLFF.

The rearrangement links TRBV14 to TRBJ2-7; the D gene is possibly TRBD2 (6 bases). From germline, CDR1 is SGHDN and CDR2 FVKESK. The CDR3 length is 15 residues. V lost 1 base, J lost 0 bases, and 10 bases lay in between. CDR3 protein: CASSQVFGSSYEQYF. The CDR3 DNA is TGTGCCAGCAGCCAAGTTTTCGGGAGCTCCTACGAGCAGTACTTC.

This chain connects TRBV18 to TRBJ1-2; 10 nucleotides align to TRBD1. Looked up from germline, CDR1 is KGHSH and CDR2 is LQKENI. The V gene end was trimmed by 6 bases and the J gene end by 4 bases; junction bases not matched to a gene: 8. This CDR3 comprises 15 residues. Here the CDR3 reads CASSEGQGLVYGYTF. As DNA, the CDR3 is TGTGCCAGCTCCGAGGGACAGGGGTTGGTCTATGGCTACACCTTC. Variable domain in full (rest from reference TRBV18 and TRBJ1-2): NAGVMQNPRHLVRRRGQEARLRCSPMKGHSHVYWYRQLPEEGLKFMVYLQKENIIDESGMPKERFSAEFPKEGPSILRIQQVVRGDSAAYFCASSEGQGLVYGYTFGSGTRLTVV.

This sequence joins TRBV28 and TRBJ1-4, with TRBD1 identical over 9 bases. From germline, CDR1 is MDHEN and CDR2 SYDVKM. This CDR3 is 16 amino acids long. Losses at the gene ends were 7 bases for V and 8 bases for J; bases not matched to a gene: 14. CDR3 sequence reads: CASNTGTGIFFEKLFF. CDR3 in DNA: TGTGCCAGCAATACCGGGACAGGGATATTTTTCGAAAAACTGTTTTTT.

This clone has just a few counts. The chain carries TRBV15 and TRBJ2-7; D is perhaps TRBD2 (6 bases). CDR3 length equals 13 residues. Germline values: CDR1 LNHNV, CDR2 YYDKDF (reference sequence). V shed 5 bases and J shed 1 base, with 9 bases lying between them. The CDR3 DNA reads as TGTGCCACCAGCCGGGGGACGTCCTACGAGCAGTACTTC. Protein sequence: CATSRGTSYEQYF.

CDR3 DNA sequence: TGTGCCAGCAGCTTAGTTTGGACAGAAGAGACCCAGTACTTC. Its translation: CASSLVWTEETQYF. The rearrangement links TRBV11-2 to TRBJ2-5; D perhaps matches TRBD1 (6 bases). The germline V gene has CDR1 SGHAT and CDR2 FQNNGV. CDR3 length: 14 residues. Trimming removed 1 base from V and 3 bases from J, with 9 bases in between.

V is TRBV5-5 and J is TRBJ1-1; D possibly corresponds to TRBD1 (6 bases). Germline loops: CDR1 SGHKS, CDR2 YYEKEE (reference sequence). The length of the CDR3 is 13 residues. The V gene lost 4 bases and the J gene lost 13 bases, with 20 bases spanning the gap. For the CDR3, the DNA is TGTGCCAGCAGCGGCGACAGGTTATTGGGGAATTTCTTT. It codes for CASSGDRLLGNFF.

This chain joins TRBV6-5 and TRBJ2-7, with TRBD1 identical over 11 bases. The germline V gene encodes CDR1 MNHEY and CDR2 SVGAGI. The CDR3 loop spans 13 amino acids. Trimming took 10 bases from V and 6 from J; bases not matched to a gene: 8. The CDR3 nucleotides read TGTGCCACCGCGCGGGACAGGGGGGCCGAGCAGTACTTC. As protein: CATARDRGAEQYF.

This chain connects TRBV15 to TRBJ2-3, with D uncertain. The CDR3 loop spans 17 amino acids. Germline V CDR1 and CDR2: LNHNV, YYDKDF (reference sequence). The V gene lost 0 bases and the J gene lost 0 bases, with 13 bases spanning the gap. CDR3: CATSRELAAPSTDTQYF. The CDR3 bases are TGTGCCACCAGCAGAGAGCTCGCAGCGCCGAGCACAGATACGCAGTATTTT.

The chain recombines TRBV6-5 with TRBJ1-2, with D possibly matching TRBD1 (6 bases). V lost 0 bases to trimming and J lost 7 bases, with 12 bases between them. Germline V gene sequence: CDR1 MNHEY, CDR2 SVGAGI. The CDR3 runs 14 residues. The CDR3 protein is CASSYSGGALGYTF. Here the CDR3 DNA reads TGTGCCAGCAGTTACTCGGGGGGGGCGCTTGGCTACACCTTC.

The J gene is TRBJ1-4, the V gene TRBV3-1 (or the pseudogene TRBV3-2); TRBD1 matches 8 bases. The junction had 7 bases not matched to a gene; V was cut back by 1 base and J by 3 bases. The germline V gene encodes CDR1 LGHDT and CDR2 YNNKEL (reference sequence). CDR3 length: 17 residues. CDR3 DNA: TGTGCCAGCAGCCAAGGTAGTACAGGGGGAGCTAATGAAAAACTGTTTTTT. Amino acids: CASSQGSTGGANEKLFF.

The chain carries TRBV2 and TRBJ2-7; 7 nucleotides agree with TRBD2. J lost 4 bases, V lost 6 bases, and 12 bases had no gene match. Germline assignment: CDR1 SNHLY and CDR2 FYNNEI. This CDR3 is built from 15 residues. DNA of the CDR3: TGTGCCAGCAGCCCTTTCGAGCGGGAAGGGTACGAGCAGTACTTC. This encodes CASSPFEREGYEQYF.

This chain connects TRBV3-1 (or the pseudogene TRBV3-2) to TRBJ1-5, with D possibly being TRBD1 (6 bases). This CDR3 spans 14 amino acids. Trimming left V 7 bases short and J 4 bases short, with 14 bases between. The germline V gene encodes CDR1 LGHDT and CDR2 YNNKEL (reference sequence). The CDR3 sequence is CASKQGSGNQPQHF. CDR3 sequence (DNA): TGTGCCAGCAAACAGGGAAGCGGTAATCAGCCCCAGCATTTT.

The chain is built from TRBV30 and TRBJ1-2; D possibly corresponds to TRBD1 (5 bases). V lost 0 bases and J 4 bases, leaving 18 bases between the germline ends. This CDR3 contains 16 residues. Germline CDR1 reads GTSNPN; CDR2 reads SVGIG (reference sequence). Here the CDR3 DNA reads TGTGCCTGGAGTGTACTAGGGGAGGCCCTGACCTATGGCTACACCTTC. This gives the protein CAWSVLGEALTYGYTF.

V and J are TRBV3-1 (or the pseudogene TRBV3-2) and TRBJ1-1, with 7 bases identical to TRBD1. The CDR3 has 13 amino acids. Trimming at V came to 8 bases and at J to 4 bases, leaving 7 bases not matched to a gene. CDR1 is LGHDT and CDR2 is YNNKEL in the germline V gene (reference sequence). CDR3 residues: CASAQGGVTEAFF. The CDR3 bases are TGTGCCAGCGCGCAGGGGGGTGTCACTGAAGCTTTCTTT.

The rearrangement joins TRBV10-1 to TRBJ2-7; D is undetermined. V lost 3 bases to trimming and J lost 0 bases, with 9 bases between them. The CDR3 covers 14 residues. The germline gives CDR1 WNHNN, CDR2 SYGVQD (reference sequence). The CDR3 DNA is TGCGCCAGCAGTGAAAGTCCGAGCTCCTACGAGCAGTACTTC. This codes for CASSESPSSYEQYF.

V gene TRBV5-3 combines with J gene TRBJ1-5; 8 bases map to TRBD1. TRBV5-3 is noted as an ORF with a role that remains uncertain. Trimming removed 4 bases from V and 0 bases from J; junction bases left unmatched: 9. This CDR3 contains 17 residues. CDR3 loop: CARSPGTGYLSNQPQHF. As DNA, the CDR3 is TGTGCCAGAAGCCCGGGGACAGGTTACCTTAGCAATCAGCCCCAGCATTTT.

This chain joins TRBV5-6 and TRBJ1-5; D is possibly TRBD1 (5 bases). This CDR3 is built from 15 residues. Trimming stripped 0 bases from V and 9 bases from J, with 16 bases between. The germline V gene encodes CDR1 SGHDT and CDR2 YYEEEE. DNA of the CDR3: TGTGCCAGCAGCTTGGCCGGCAGGGAATGGGGGCCCCAGCATTTT. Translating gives CASSLAGREWGPQHF.

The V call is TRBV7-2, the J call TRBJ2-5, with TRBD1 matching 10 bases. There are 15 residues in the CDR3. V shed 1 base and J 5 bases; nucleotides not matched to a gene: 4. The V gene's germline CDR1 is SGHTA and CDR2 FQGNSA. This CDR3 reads CASSLVGTGEETQYF. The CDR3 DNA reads TGTGCCAGCAGCTTAGTGGGGACAGGGGAGGAGACCCAGTACTTC. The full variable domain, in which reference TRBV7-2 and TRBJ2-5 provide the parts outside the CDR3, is GAGVSQSPSNKVTEKGKDVELRCDPISGHTALYWYRQSLGQGLEFLIYFQGNSAPDKSGLPSDRFSAERTGGSVSTLTIQRTQQEDSAVYLCASSLVGTGEETQYFGPGTRLLVL.

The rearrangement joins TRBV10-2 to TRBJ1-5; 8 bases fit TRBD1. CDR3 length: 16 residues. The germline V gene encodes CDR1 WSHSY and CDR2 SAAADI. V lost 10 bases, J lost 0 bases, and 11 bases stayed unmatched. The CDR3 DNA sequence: TGCGCCACCCAGACAGGGGCACGGGGTAGCAATCAGCCCCAGCATTTT. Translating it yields CATQTGARGSNQPQHF.

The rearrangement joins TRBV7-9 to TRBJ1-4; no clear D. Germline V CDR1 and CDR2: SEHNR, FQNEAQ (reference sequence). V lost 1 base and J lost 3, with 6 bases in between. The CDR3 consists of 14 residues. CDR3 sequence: CASSLVAANEKLFF. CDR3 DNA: TGTGCCAGCAGCTTAGTGGCAGCTAATGAAAAACTGTTTTTT.

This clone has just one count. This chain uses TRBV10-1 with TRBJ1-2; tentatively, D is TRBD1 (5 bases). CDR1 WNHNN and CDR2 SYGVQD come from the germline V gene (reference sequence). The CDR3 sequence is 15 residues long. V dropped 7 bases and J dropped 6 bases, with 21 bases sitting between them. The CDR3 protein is CASIKTSGIRDGYTF. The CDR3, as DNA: TGCGCCAGCATTAAGACCTCAGGGATTCGGGATGGCTACACCTTC.

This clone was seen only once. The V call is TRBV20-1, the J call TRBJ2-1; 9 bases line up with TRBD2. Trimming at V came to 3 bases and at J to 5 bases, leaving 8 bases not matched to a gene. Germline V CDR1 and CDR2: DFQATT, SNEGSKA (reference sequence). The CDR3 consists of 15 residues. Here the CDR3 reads CSASAGTSRNNEQFF. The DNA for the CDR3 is TGCAGTGCTAGTGCCGGGACTAGCCGTAACAATGAGCAGTTCTTC.

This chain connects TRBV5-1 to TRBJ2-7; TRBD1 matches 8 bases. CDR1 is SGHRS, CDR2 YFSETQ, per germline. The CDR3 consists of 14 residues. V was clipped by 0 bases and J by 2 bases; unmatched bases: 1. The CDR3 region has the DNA TGCGCCAGCAGCTTGGCACAGGGGGCCTACGAGCAGTACTTC. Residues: CASSLAQGAYEQYF.

The DNA of the CDR3 is TGTGCCAGCAGTAGGGGAGGGGGCGGGGAGCTGTTTTTT. Translation: CASSRGGGGELFF. The V gene is TRBV6-5, the J gene TRBJ2-2; possible D gene TRBD2, 7 bases. The CDR3 extends over 13 amino acids. The V gene lost 5 bases and the J gene lost 7 bases, with 11 bases spanning the gap. The germline V gene encodes CDR1 MNHEY and CDR2 SVGAGI.

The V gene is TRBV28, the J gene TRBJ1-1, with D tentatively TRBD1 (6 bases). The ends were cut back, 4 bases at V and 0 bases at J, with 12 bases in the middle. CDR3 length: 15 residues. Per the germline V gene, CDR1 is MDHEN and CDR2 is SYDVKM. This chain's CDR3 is CASSSRGTMNTEAFF. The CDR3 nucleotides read TGTGCCAGCAGTTCCAGGGGAACTATGAACACTGAAGCTTTCTTT.

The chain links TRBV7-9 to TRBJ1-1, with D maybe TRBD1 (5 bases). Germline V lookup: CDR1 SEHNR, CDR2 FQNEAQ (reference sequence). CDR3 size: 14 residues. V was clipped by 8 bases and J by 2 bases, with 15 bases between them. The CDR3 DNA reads TGTGCCAGCCTGCCTGGGGCGCAAAACACTGAAGCTTTCTTT. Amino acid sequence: CASLPGAQNTEAFF.

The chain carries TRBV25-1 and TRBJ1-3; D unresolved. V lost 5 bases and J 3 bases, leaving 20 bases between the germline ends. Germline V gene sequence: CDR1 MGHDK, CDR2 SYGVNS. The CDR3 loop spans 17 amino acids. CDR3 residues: CASSPPGRAYGGNTIYF. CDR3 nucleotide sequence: TGTGCCAGCAGTCCCCCCGGGAGGGCTTATGGTGGAAACACCATATATTTT.

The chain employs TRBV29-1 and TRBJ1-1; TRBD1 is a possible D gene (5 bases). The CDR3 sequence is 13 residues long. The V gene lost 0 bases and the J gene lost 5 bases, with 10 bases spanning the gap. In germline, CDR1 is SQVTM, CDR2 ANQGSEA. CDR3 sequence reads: CSVEDPAGTEAFF. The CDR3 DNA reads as TGCAGCGTTGAAGATCCGGCAGGGACTGAAGCTTTCTTT.

The DNA for the CDR3 is TGTGCCAGCATAGTCGGCGGAGGTAGCACAGATACGCAGTATTTT. Its protein product is CASIVGGGSTDTQYF. The chain combines TRBV28 with TRBJ2-3; possibly TRBD2 for D (5 bases). The CDR3 covers 15 residues. Trimming pared 7 bases from V and 0 bases from J, leaving 14 bases between. CDR1 is MDHEN and CDR2 is SYDVKM in the germline V gene.